This T cell receptor beta chain is drawn from a study of blood T cell repertoires in COVID-19. The germline CDR1 and CDR2 sequences are SGHNT and YYREEE (reference sequence). Deletions cut 4 bases from V and 7 bases from J, with 12 bases between. The length of the CDR3 is 12 residues. Per the study methods: Scientists estimated how many nucleated cells there were by amplifying reference gene primers. Data came from immunoSEQ multiplex PCR; TCRdb stores just in-frame clones and leaves some out. The V and J calls and clone size come from that table; D and trimming were worked out from the DNA. The sample holds about 260,000 clones, about 83% seen once.

The rearrangement uses TRBV5-4 and TRBJ2-7; no firm D call. This clonotype originated in a woman between 35 and 50 years old who had recovered from COVID-19. Sequencing input: peripheral blood. CDR3 region: CASSDYSTEQYF. The CDR3 coding sequence is TGTGCCAGCAGCGATTACAGTACGGAGCAGTACTTC. The entire variable domain, with the rest obtained from reference TRBV5-4 and TRBJ2-7, is as follows: ETGVTQSPTHLIKTRGQQVTLRCSSQSGHNTVSWYQQALGQGPQFIFQYYREEENGRGNFPPRFSGLQFPNYSSELNVNALELDDSALYLCASSDYSTEQYFGPGTRLTVT.